The entry below describes one TCR beta chain. What it binds is unknown. Individuals who donated were healthy Caucasians from Russia aged 6 to 90. Germline V gives CDR1 LGHDT, CDR2 YNNKEL (reference sequence). V was shortened by 0 bases and J by 6 bases, with 12 bases between the two germline ends. CDR3 size: 14 residues. This sample was taken from a study of blood T cells in healthy people across ages. Study-level results: The unknown donor CMV status may have confounded expanded clonotype changes. Both naive CD4+ cell counts and diversity were greater in long-lived donors than in aged donors.

The second PCR ran about 6 to 12 cycles with a sample-barcoded 5' primer and J-beta primers. Any given sample supplied a minimum of 2.5 million CDR3-containing paired-end reads. Each CDR3 protein is one row after TCRdb ran MiXCR on the 5' RACE reads. The repertoire holds about 940,000 distinct CDR3 sequences, with about 48% as singletons. The sample consisted of blood. V gene TRBV3-1 combines with J gene TRBJ2-7, with D perhaps matching TRBD2 (6 bases). The clonotype comes from a man aged 25-40 years in good health. In DNA form, the CDR3 reads TGTGCCAGCAGCCAAGATCCGACTAGACGCGAGCAGTACTTC. This translates into CASSQDPTRREQYF.